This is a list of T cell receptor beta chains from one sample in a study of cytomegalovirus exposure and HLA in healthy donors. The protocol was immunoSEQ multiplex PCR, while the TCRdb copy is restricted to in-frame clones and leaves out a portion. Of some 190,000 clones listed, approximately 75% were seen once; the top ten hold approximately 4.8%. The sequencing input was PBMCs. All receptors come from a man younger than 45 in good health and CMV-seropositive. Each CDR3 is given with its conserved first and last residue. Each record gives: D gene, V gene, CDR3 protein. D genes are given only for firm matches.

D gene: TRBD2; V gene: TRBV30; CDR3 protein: CAWSPGGSGSSF
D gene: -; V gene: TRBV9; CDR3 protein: CASSVEGGNNQPQHF
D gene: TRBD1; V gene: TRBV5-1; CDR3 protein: CASSPGTGVRETQYF
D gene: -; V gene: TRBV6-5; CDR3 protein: CASGGFYNEQFF
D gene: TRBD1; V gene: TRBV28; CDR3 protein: CASSSPGQGEYF
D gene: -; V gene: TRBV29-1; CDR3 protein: CSGTGDSGNTIYF
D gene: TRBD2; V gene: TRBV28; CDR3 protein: CASSLVAGGPNAYEQYF
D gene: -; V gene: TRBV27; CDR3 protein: CASSRSEMRYEQYF
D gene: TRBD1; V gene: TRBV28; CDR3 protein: CASSLGQGFGNEQFF
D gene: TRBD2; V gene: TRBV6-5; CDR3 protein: CASSYGAGVTTGELFF
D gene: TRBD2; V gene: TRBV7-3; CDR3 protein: CASSLGGADTQYF